Listed here are 16 T cell receptor beta chains from one sample, sequenced in a study of tumor-infiltrating lymphocytes in localized non-small cell lung cancer (dated by TCRdb to about 2021). The library was obtained by the immunoSEQ multiplex PCR assay. In TCRdb, the immuneACCESS table is reduced to in-frame sequences with V and J assigned. These tables do not hold every clone; where another copy was compared, an unresolved V gene accounts for under half, and the others remain unexplained. Counted in this sample were approximately 7,400 clones; around 77% of them appeared once. The ten most abundant clones make up around 4.9% of the sample. Material for sequencing was uninvolved lung tissue not adjacent to the tumor. Source of these receptors: a human donor with non-small cell lung cancer.

The V call is TRBV7-2, the J call TRBJ2-3; 8 nucleotides align to TRBD2. The ends lost 2 bases at V and 2 bases at J; junction bases unmatched: 3. Germline V gives CDR1 SGHTA, CDR2 FQGNSA. This CDR3 is 15 amino acids long. Here the CDR3 reads CASSLSGRVTDTQYF. CDR3 in DNA: TGTGCCAGCAGCTTATCCGGGAGGGTCACAGATACGCAGTATTTT.

The chain links TRBV28 to TRBJ2-5, with D perhaps matching TRBD2 (5 bases). The germline CDR1 and CDR2 sequences are MDHEN and SYDVKM. V was trimmed by 6 bases and J by 7 bases, leaving 18 bases between them. CDR3 size: 14 residues. This chain's CDR3 is CASRSGGARGTQYF. The CDR3 DNA reads TGTGCCAGCAGATCGGGCGGCGCTCGGGGGACCCAGTACTTC.

The V and J genes are TRBV25-1 and TRBJ2-3; tentatively, D is TRBD1 (5 bases). CDR3 length equals 13 residues. Per the germline V gene, CDR1 is MGHDK and CDR2 is SYGVNS. Trimming removed 2 bases at V and 3 bases at J, with 6 bases between. The DNA of the CDR3 is TGTGCCAGCAGTGAAGGGGCGACAGATACGCAGTATTTT. It specifies CASSEGATDTQYF.

V and J are TRBV7-8 and TRBJ1-2; D is undetermined. The germline V gene encodes CDR1 SGHVS and CDR2 FQNEAQ. V was clipped by 2 bases and J by 8 bases, with 9 bases between them. The length of the CDR3 is 12 residues. In DNA form, the CDR3 reads TGTGCCAGCAGCTTAAACCGGGGAGGCTACACCTTC. Translating it yields CASSLNRGGYTF.

The genes are TRBV7-9 and TRBJ1-1; D unresolved. Trimming shortened V by 5 bases and J by 4 bases, and 8 bases separated the two germline ends. The CDR3 length is 12 residues. From germline, CDR1 is SEHNR and CDR2 FQNEAQ (reference sequence). CDR3 region: CASSLGFTEAFF. CDR3 bases: TGTGCCAGCAGCCTCGGTTTCACTGAAGCTTTCTTT.

The CDR3 DNA is TGTGCCAGCAGTGAACAGGAGCACAATCAGCCCCAGCATTTT. It codes for CASSEQEHNQPQHF. The chain recombines TRBV6-1 with TRBJ1-5; no clear D gene. This CDR3 is built from 14 residues. The V gene lost 2 bases and the J gene lost 3 bases, with 8 bases spanning the gap. Germline CDR1 is MNHNS and CDR2 is SASEGT.

The rearrangement links TRBV27 to TRBJ2-7; D is unresolved. The CDR3 consists of 13 residues. CDR1 is MNHEY, CDR2 SMNVEV, per germline (reference sequence). The ends were cut back, 5 bases at V and 4 bases at J, with 12 bases in the middle. CDR3 region: CASSRRNSYEQYF. The CDR3 DNA sequence: TGTGCCAGCAGTCGGCGGAATTCATACGAGCAGTACTTC.

The chain links TRBV4-2 to TRBJ1-2; D gene unclear. With 5 bases removed from V and 6 bases from J, the gap between germline ends came to 13 bases. The CDR3 is 13 residues long. Germline-derived CDR1 and CDR2 are LGHNA and YNFKEQ. CDR3 coding DNA: TGTGCCAGCAGCACCCGACGGCCGGATGGCTACACCTTC. As protein: CASSTRRPDGYTF.

V is TRBV2 and J is TRBJ2-3; no reliable D call. There are 12 residues in the CDR3. V was trimmed by 5 bases and J by 0 bases, leaving 3 bases between them. Germline V CDR1 and CDR2: SNHLY, FYNNEI. CDR3 region: CASSFSTDTQYF. Written as DNA, the CDR3 is TGTGCCAGCAGTTTTAGCACAGATACGCAGTATTTT. Filled out from reference TRBV2 and TRBJ2-3, the complete variable domain reads EPEVTQTPSHQVTQMGQEVILRCVPISNHLYFYWYRQILGQKVEFLVSFYNNEISEKSEIFDDQFSVERPDGSNFTLKIRSTKLEDSAMYFCASSFSTDTQYFGPGTRLTVL.

The V gene is TRBV6-4, the J gene TRBJ2-2, with D perhaps TRBD1 (6 bases). V was trimmed by 3 bases and J by 7 bases, leaving 15 bases between them. CDR3 size: 15 residues. The germline gives CDR1 MRHNA, CDR2 SNTAGT. The CDR3 sequence: CASSESPGEIGELFF. CDR3 nucleotides: TGTGCCAGCAGTGAATCGCCAGGGGAGATCGGGGAGCTGTTTTTT.

The V gene is TRBV11-3, the J gene TRBJ1-6, with D uncertain. Germline V lookup: CDR1 SGHNT, CDR2 YENEEA. The ends were cut back, 3 bases at V and 7 bases at J, with 10 bases in the middle. This CDR3 contains 14 residues. The CDR3 DNA sequence: TGTGCCAGCAGCTTCGGTTCGGTCAATTCACCCCTCCACTTT. This sequence encodes CASSFGSVNSPLHF.

This clone was recorded a few times. V is TRBV7-2 and J is TRBJ2-7; D is undetermined. With 5 bases removed from V and 2 bases from J, the gap between germline ends came to 10 bases. The CDR3 is made up of 13 amino acids. Germline V CDR1 and CDR2: SGHTA, FQGNSA. The DNA of the CDR3 is TGTGCCAGCAGCGTAGAGCAGGCCTACGAGCAGTACTTC. Translating gives CASSVEQAYEQYF.

The chain recombines TRBV10-3 with TRBJ1-2, with D unresolved. Germline-derived CDR1 and CDR2 are ENHRY and SYGVKD. V lost 3 bases to trimming and J lost 2 bases, with 7 bases between them. The CDR3 sequence is 13 residues long. CDR3 bases: TGTGCCATCAGTGAATCGGGAAACTATGGCTACACCTTC. Translation: CAISESGNYGYTF.

As regards this clone: Other DNA sequences in this specimen translate into the identical CDR3. This chain links TRBV15 with TRBJ1-5; D not certain. This CDR3 is 12 amino acids long. Germline V gives CDR1 LNHNV, CDR2 YYDKDF (reference sequence). V lost 0 bases to trimming and J lost 4 bases, with 1 base between them. The CDR3 nucleotides are TGTGCCACCAGCAGAGATAATCAGCCCCAGCATTTT. Translated, it gives CATSRDNQPQHF. Together with reference TRBV15 and TRBJ1-5, the CDR3 gives the full variable domain: DAMVIQNPRYQVTQFGKPVTLSCSQTLNHNVMYWYQQKSSQAPKLLFHYYDKDFNNEADTPDNFQSRRPNTSFCFLDIRSPGLGDTAMYLCATSRDNQPQHFGDGTRLSIL.

The gene calls are TRBV30 and TRBJ2-2; D is ambiguous. This CDR3 region has 15 residues. V was cut by 0 bases and J by 7 bases, with 15 bases left in between. The V gene's germline CDR1 is GTSNPN and CDR2 SVGIG (reference sequence). In nucleotides, the CDR3 is TGTGCCTGGAGTGTACTCTTGGGCGTCGGCGGGGAGCTGTTTTTT. It encodes CAWSVLLGVGGELFF.

V is TRBV6-4 and J is TRBJ2-3; TRBD2 is a possible D gene (6 bases). The CDR3 consists of 14 residues. Trimming cost V 3 bases and J 0 bases, with 7 bases left between them. Looked up from germline, CDR1 is MRHNA and CDR2 is SNTAGT. CDR3 region: CASSEEGSTDTQYF. The CDR3 nucleotides read TGTGCCAGCAGTGAGGAGGGAAGCACAGATACGCAGTATTTT.